In its sample, the clone carrying this T cell receptor (beta chain) was seen many times. Antigen unknown. The data stem from a study of T cells in Graves' hyperthyroidism and ophthalmopathy. From RNA transcripts, TCR beta CDR3 regions were amplified. TCR CDR3 regions were first amplified by RT-PCR with HTBI primers. TCRdb called the multiplex PCR reads again in MiXCR, with one record for every CDR3 protein. The table includes roughly 200,000 distinct CDR3 sequences, approximately 20% detected once. Germline V gene data show CDR1 as MNHNS and CDR2 as SASEGT. V trimming: 7 bases; J trimming: 0 bases; junction bases outside the gene matches: 12. The CDR3 totals 17 residues. The definition of stable Graves' hyperthyroidism was no ophthalmopathy progression within 18 months. Hyperthyroidism was newly diagnosed in patients aged 18 to 65 (duration under 2 months). Study outcomes and limitations: Model-based prediction identified ophthalmopathy a median roughly six months prior to its onset.

The sequence derives from a man between 35 and 55 years old with Graves' hyperthyroidism. The sample comprised blood. This chain uses TRBV6-1 with TRBJ2-3, with 8 positions matching TRBD2. The CDR3 region has the DNA TGTGCCAGCATGGGTTGGCGGGGGGCCACTAGCACAGATACGCAGTATTTT. Encoded protein: CASMGWRGATSTDTQYF.